The rows below give T cell receptor beta chains drawn from one sample of a study of graft-versus-host responses after intestinal transplantation. Generated by immunoSEQ multiplex PCR, the TCRdb table keeps only in-frame clones and is missing some. In the table there are 20,000 to 25,000 clones, around 92% of which are singletons. Material: PBMCs, obtained approximately 250 days after intestinal transplant. The origin of the receptors is a human patient who received an intestinal transplant, so some T cells may come from the graft donor. Both conserved end residues are part of each CDR3.

cdr3_aa v_call
CASSKEGQVIDEQYF TRBV11-1
CASSPQASGDNEQFF TRBV18
CASSYSNLGNNEQFF TRBV6-6
CAISVGGGEAFF TRBV10-3
CASSLEGGANEKLFF TRBV7-8
CASSPTAKGNSPLHF TRBV6-5
CASSFPRDRPNKGYNEQFF TRBV7-8
CASSQGLAGGNEQFF TRBV4-1
CASSNRDRGNSPLHF TRBV28
CASREGLLSTDTQYF TRBV7-9
CASSLGLEGETQYF TRBV27
CASSPSQGTVYEQYF TRBV18
CATSSASRYGYTF TRBV15
CASSLEGRYGYTF TRBV5-6
CASSFRHMGDTEAFF TRBV27
CASSQARQNPKRDTIYF TRBV4-1
CASSEHIGQGADEQYF TRBV6-1
CASSLYFGSYNEQFF TRBV9
CASSEPRRVGGELFF TRBV2
CASSESVRGNEQFF TRBV10-1
CSGRQGAGTGELFF TRBV29-1
CASSPVLRDEQFF TRBV7-9
CASSLSGGAEQYF TRBV27
CASSVAGTGNYGYTF TRBV9
CASRKGNTEAFF TRBV7-9
CAIRPGTGEMETQYF TRBV10-3
CASSLVARNGLSSGNTIYF TRBV7-6
CASSELQEAFF TRBV6-5
CAISGGAYEQYF TRBV10-3
CASSDGVGELFF TRBV6-4
CASSLESYSYNEQFF TRBV5-1
CASSDWYGLSEQYF TRBV2
CASSVGDSISNQPQHF TRBV9
CASSPSPTRQETQYF TRBV7-3
CASSHNEQFF TRBV7-9
CASSQVSGQAYEQYF TRBV4-1
CAWKVRVGYYNEQFF TRBV30
CASSDRATLGYNEQFF TRBV19
CASSVAPGVDQPQHF TRBV9
CASSPGRSLGYTF TRBV4-3
CASSGTGGLSEAFF TRBV9
CASSLDHNEQFF TRBV6-6
CASSYYGTGVEQYF TRBV6-6
CASSYDPSEQYF TRBV13
CASSTDRESQPQHF TRBV19